This TCR beta chain was captured in a study of siplizumab effects on memory and regulatory T cells. General study results and limits: Under siplizumab, alloreactive sequences traced to unstimulated CD4+ memory cells were significantly reduced. Naive T cells seemed more diverse than memory cells; they also seemed major alloresponse contributors.

This table comes from immunoSEQ multiplex PCR, and its TCRdb copy is limited to in-frame clones, with some not included. The sample contains some 97,000 clones, roughly nine tenths of which appear only once. A remark on this clone: What it binds is unknown.

This CDR3 spans 12 amino acids. Looked up from germline, CDR1 is SNHLY and CDR2 is FYNNEI. The trim removed 7 bases at V and 5 bases at J, leaving 3 bases unmatched. What was sequenced was Tregs sorted from blood. The chain links TRBV2 to TRBJ1-2, with 8 bases lining up with TRBD1. This TCR derives from a human donor in good health. The CDR3 DNA is TGTGCCAGCACTACAGGGGGTTATGGCTACACCTTC. It is translated as CASTTGGYGYTF.